The clone carrying this T cell receptor beta chain was counted at least ten times. CDR1 is SGHRS and CDR2 is YFSETQ in the germline V gene. CDR3 length: 15 residues. V was shortened by 5 bases and J by 4 bases, with 16 bases between the two germline ends. Repertoires were generated with immunoSEQ multiplex PCR, while TCRdb's copy carries only in-frame clones and drops some. Recorded here are about 38,000 clones, with no singletons, and the ten leading clones hold 2% to 2.5%. The data stem from a study of T cells after posttransplantation cyclophosphamide. Sample: PBMCs. The chain employs TRBV5-1 and TRBJ2-1, with a tentative D call TRBD2 (5 bases). The TCR sequence derives from a man between 50 and 59 years old in good health, CMV-negative, and a related stem cell transplant donor. The CDR3 DNA reads as TGCGCCAGCAGGGAACAATGGTCGGGGTACAATGAGCAGTTCTTC. It specifies CASREQWSGYNEQFF.